This paragraph reports one T cell receptor beta chain. Its target is unknown. This record comes from a study of shared clonotypes between healthy human individuals. The study's findings and limits: Clonotypes shared by all four sorted-subset donors had higher generation probabilities than non-shared clonotypes. The study found roughly 5% of naive CD4 clonotypes shared across several donors. Larger estimated richness was generally recorded for naive subsets relative to memory subsets.

TCRdb keeps only in-frame clones here, not all; method: immunoSEQ multiplex PCR. The sample has 2.3 million or so clones; 80% to 95% are singletons. CDR1 is SGHTA and CDR2 is FQGNSA in the germline V gene. The CDR3 contains 14 residues. Trimming left V 2 bases short and J 3 bases short, with 7 bases between. V is TRBV7-2 and J is TRBJ1-4, with D hard to call. The sequencing input was naive CD4+ T cells from PBMCs. Subset of the sample: CD45RA+ positively selected. The sequence was collected from a man aged 18 to 29 in good health. Some clones in this sample may be carry-over from other donors' samples. This CDR3 reads CASSLWKANEKLFF. The DNA for the CDR3 is TGTGCCAGCAGCTTATGGAAGGCTAATGAAAAACTGTTTTTT.